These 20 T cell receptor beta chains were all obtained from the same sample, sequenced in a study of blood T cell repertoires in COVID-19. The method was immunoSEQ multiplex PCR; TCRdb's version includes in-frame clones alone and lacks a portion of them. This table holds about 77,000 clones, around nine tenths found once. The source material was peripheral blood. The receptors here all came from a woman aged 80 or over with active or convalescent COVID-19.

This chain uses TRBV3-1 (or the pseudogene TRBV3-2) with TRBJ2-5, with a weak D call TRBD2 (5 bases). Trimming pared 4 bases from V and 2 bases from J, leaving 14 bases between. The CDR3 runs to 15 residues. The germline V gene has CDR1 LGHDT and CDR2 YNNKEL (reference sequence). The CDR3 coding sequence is TGTGCCAGCAGCCCGCGGGTAGCAGTGCAAGAGACCCAGTACTTC. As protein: CASSPRVAVQETQYF.

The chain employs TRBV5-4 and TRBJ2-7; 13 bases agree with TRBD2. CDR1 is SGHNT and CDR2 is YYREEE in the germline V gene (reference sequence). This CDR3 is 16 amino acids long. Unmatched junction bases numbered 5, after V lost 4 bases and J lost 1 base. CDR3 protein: CASSSGLAGVSYEQYF. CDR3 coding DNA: TGTGCCAGCAGCAGCGGACTAGCGGGGGTTTCCTACGAGCAGTACTTC.

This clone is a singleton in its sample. The CDR3 DNA reads as TGTGCCACCAGTGATTTGGCGGGGGGCCCCTACAATGAGCAGTTCTTC. Translated: CATSDLAGGPYNEQFF. The chain uses TRBV24-1 and TRBJ2-1; 8 bases match TRBD2. Losses at the gene ends were 0 bases for V and 2 bases for J; bases not matched to a gene: 2. The CDR3 contains 16 residues. Germline CDR1 is KGHDR and CDR2 is SFDVKD.

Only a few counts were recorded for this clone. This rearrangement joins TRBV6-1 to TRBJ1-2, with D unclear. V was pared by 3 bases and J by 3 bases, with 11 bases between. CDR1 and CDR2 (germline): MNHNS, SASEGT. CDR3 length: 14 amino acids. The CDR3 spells CASSDPQSYYGYTF. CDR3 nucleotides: TGTGCCAGCAGTGACCCACAGAGCTACTATGGCTACACCTTC.

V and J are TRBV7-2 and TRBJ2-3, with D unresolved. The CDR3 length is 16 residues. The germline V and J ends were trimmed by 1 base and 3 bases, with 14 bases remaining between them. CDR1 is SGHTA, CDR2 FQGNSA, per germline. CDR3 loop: CASSLVGDYVTDTQYF. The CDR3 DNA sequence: TGTGCCAGCAGCTTAGTAGGAGATTATGTTACAGATACGCAGTATTTT.

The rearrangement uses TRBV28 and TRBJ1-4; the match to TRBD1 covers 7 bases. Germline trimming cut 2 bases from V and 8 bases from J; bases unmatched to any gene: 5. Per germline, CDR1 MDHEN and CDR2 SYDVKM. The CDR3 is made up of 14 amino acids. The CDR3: CASSLQGGREKLFF. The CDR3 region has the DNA TGTGCCAGCAGTTTACAGGGGGGTAGAGAAAAACTGTTTTTT.

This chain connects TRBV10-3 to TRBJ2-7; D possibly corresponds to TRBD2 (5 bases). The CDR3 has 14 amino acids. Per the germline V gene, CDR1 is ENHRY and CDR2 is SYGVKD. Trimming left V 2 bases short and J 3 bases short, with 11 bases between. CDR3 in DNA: TGTGCCATCAGTGAGATAGAACGGGGCTACGAGCAGTACTTC. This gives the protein CAISEIERGYEQYF.

As DNA, the CDR3 is TGTGCCAGCAGGGCATACTATGGCTACACCTTC. It is translated as CASRAYYGYTF. V usage is TRBV27 and J usage is TRBJ1-2; D gene unclear. Trimming removed 6 bases from V and 3 bases from J, with 5 bases in between. The CDR3 contains 11 residues. The V gene's germline CDR1 is MNHEY and CDR2 SMNVEV (reference sequence).

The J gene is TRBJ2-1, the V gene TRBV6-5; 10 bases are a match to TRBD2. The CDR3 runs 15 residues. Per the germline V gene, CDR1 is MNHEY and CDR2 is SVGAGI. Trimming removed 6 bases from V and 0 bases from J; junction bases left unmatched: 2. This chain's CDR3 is CASRLAGGSYNEQFF. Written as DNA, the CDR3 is TGTGCCAGCAGATTAGCGGGGGGCTCCTACAATGAGCAGTTCTTC.

The DNA for the CDR3 is TGCAGCGTGAATGGACTAGCGGGGCGCACAGATACGCAGTATTTT. It codes for CSVNGLAGRTDTQYF. The V call is TRBV29-1, the J call TRBJ2-3, with 12 bases lining up with TRBD2. Per germline, CDR1 SQVTM and CDR2 ANQGSEA. This CDR3 comprises 15 residues. V shed 6 bases, J shed 1 base, and the junction held 5 bases outside the gene matches.

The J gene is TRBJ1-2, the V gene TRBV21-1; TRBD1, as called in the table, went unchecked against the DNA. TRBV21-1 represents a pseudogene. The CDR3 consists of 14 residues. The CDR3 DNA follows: TGTGCCAGCGAGTACAGAACCTACAACTATGGCTACACCTTC. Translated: CASEYRTYNYGYTF.

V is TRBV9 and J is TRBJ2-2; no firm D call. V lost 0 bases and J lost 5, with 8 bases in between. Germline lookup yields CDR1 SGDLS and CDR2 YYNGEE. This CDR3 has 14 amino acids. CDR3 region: CASSVVALTGELFF. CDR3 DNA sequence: TGTGCCAGCAGCGTAGTGGCCTTAACCGGGGAGCTGTTTTTT. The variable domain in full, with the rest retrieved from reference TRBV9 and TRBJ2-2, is DSGVTQTPKHLITATGQRVTLRCSPRSGDLSVYWYQQSLDQGLQFLIQYYNGEERAKGNILERFSAQQFPDLHSELNLSSLELGDSALYFCASSVVALTGELFFGEGSRLTVL.

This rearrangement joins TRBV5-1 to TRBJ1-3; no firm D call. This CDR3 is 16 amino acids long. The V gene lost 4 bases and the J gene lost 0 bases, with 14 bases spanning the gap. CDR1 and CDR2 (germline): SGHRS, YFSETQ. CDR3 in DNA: TGCGCCAGCAGCCGGGAGGGTTACGGCTCTGGAAACACCATATATTTT. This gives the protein CASSREGYGSGNTIYF. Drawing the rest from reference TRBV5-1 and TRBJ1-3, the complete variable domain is KAGVTQTPRYLIKTRGQQVTLSCSPISGHRSVSWYQQTPGQGLQFLFEYFSETQRNKGNFPGRFSGRQFSNSRSEMNVSTLELGDSALYLCASSREGYGSGNTIYFGEGSWLTVV.

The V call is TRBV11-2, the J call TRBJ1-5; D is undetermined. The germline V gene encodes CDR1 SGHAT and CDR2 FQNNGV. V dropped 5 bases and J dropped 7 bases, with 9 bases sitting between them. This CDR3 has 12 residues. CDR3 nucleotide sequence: TGTGCCAGCAGCCACCTTGGCCAGCCCCAGCATTTT. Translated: CASSHLGQPQHF.

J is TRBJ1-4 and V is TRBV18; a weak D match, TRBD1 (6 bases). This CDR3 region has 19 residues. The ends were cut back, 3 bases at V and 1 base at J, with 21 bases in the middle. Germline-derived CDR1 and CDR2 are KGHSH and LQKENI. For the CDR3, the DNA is TGTGCCAGCTCACCCCGGGCGGGGGCAAGAGGTGAAACTAATGAAAAACTGTTTTTT. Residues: CASSPRAGARGETNEKLFF.

Here the CDR3 DNA reads TGTGCCAGCAGCTCCCCCACTAGCGGCCAAGAGACCCAGTACTTC. This translates into CASSSPTSGQETQYF. The chain is built from TRBV6-6 and TRBJ2-5; 8 nucleotides align to TRBD2. The CDR3 sequence is 15 residues long. The V and J ends lost 6 bases and 1 base, in that order; junction bases with no gene match: 7. Germline CDR1 is MNHNY and CDR2 is SVGAGI (reference sequence).

The CDR3 region has the DNA TGTGCCAGTAGTATGGTGTGGGCCAGTCGGACTGAAGCTTTCTTT. It codes for CASSMVWASRTEAFF. V is TRBV19 and J is TRBJ1-1; D is undetermined. V gave up 3 bases and J gave up 5 bases, with 16 bases separating them. CDR3 length: 15 amino acids. Per germline, CDR1 LNHDA and CDR2 SQIVND (reference sequence).

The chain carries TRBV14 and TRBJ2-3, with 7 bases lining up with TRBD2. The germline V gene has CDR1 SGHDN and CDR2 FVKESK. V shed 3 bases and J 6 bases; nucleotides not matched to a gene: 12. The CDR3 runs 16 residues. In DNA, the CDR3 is TGTGCCAGCAGCCAGGCAGGAGCGGGGTACCGGGATACGCAGTATTTT. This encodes CASSQAGAGYRDTQYF.

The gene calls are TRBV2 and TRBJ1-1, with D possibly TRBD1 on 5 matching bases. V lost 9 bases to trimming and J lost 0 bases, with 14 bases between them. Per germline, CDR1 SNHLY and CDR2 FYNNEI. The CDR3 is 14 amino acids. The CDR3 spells CASARRQMNTEAFF. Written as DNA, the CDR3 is TGTGCCAGTGCGAGGAGACAGATGAACACTGAAGCTTTCTTT. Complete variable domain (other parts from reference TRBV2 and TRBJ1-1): EPEVTQTPSHQVTQMGQEVILRCVPISNHLYFYWYRQILGQKVEFLVSFYNNEISEKSEIFDDQFSVERPDGSNFTLKIRSTKLEDSAMYFCASARRQMNTEAFFGQGTRLTVV.

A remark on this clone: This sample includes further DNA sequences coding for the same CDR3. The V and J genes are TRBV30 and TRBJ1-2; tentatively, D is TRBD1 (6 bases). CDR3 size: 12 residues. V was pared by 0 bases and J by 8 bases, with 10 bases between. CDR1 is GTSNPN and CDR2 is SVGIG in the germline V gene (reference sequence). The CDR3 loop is CAWSVGGGGYTF. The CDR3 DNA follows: TGTGCCTGGAGTGTAGGGGGTGGCGGCTACACCTTC.